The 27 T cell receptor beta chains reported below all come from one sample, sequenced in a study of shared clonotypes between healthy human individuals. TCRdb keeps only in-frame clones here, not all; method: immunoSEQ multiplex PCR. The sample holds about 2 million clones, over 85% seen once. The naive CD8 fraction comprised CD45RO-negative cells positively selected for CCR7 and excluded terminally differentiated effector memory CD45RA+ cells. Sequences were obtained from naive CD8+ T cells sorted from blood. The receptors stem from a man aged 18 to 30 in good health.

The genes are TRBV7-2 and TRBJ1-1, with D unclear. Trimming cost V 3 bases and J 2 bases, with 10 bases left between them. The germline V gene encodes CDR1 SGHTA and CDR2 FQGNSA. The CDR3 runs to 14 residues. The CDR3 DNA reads TGTGCCAGCAGCTTTGTAGGGATAAACACTGAAGCTTTCTTT. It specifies CASSFVGINTEAFF.

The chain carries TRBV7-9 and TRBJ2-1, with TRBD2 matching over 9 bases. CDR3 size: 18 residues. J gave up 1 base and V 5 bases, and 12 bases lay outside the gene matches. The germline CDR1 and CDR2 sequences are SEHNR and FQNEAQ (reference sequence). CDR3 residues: CASSPVAAGGHSYNEQFF. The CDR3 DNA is TGTGCCAGCAGCCCTGTTGCAGCGGGGGGCCATTCCTACAATGAGCAGTTCTTC.

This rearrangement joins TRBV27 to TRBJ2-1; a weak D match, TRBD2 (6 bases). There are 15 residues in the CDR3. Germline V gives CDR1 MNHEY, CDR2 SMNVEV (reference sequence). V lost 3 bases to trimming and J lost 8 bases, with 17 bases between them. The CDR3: CASSFTSPFLDEQFF. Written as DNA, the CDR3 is TGTGCCAGCAGTTTCACTAGCCCCTTTCTCGATGAGCAGTTCTTC.

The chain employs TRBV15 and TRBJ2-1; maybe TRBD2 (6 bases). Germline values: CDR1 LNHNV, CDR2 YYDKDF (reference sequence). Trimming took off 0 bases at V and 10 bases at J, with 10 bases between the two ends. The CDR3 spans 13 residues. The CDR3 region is CATSRDQAGEQFF. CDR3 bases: TGTGCCACCAGCAGAGATCAGGCGGGGGAGCAGTTCTTC.

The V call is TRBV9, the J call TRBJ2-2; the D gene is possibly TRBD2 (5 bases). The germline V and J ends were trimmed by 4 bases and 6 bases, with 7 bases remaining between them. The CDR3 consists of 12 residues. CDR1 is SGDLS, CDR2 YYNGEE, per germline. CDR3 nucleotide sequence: TGTGCCAGCAGCTCCGGGGCCGGGGAGCTGTTTTTT. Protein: CASSSGAGELFF.

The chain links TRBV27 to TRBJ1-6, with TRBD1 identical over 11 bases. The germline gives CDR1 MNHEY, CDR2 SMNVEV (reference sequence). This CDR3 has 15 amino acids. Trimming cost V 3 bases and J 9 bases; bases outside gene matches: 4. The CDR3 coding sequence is TGTGCCAGCAGTTTCGGGACAGGGGGTGGTTCACCCCTCCACTTT. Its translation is CASSFGTGGGSPLHF.

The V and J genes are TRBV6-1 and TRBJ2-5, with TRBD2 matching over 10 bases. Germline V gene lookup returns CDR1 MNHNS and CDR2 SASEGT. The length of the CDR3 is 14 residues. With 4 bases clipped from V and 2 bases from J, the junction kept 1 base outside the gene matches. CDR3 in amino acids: CASSVAGGQETQYF. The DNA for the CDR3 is TGTGCCAGCAGTGTAGCGGGGGGTCAAGAGACCCAGTACTTC.

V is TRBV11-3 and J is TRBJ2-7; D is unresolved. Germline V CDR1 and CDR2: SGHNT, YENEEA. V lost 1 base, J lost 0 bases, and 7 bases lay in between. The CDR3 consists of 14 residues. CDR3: CASSLVRSSYEQYF. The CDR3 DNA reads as TGTGCCAGCAGCTTAGTCAGGAGCTCCTACGAGCAGTACTTC.

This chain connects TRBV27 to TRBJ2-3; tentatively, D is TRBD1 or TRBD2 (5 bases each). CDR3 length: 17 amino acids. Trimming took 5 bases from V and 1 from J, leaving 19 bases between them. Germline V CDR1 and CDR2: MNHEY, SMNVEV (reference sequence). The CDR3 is CASSLPSGRAGTDTQYF. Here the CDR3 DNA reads TGTGCCAGCAGTCTACCCTCGGGGCGGGCGGGCACAGATACGCAGTATTTT.

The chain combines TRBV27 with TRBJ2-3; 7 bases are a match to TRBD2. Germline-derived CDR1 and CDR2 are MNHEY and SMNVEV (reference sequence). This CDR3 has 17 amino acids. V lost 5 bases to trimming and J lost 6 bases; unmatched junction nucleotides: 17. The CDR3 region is CASSPSGQGSLGDTQYF. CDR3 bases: TGTGCCAGCAGTCCTAGCGGTCAGGGAAGCTTAGGGGATACGCAGTATTTT.

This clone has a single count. The CDR3 DNA is TGCGCCAGCAGCTCGGACAGGGGCGGCACCGGGGAGCTGTTTTTT. It is translated as CASSSDRGGTGELFF. The chain has TRBV5-1 and TRBJ2-2; 9 nucleotides agree with TRBD1. Germline V gene sequence: CDR1 SGHRS, CDR2 YFSETQ. The junction had 4 bases not matched to a gene; V was cut back by 3 bases and J by 4 bases. The CDR3 is made up of 15 amino acids.

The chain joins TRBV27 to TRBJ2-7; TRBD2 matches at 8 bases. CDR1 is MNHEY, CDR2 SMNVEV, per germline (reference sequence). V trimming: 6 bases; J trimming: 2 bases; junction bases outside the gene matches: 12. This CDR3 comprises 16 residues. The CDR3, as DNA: TGTGCCAGCAGCTTTTCTACGGGCGGGAGGCCCTACGAGCAGTACTTC. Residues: CASSFSTGGRPYEQYF.

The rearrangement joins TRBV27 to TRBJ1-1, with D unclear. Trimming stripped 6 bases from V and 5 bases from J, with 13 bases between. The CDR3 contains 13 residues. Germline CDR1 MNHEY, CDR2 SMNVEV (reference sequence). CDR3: CASRSTPGTEAFF. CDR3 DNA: TGTGCCAGCAGAAGTACCCCCGGGACTGAAGCTTTCTTT.

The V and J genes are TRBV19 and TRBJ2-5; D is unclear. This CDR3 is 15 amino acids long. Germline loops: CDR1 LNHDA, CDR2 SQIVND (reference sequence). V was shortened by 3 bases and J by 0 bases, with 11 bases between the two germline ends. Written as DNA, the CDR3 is TGTGCCAGTAGTATTTTGCTAACAAACCAAGAGACCCAGTACTTC. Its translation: CASSILLTNQETQYF.

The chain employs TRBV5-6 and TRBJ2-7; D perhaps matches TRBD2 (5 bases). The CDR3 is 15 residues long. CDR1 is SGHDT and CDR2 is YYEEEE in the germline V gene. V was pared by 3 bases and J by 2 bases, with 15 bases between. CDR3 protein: CASSWTDYRPYEQYF. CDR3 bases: TGTGCCAGCAGCTGGACTGACTACCGTCCCTACGAGCAGTACTTC.

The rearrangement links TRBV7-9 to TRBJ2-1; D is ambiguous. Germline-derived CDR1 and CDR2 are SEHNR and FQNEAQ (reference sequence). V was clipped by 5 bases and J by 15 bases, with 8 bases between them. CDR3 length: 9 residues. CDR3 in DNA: TGTGCCAGCAGCCAGGATGGGTTCTTC. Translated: CASSQDGFF.

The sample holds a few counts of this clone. The CDR3 protein is CASSGTGTGELFF. CDR3 DNA: TGTGCCAGTAGCGGGACAGGGACCGGGGAGCTGTTTTTT. This chain connects TRBV19 to TRBJ2-2; 9 bases agree with TRBD1. CDR3 length: 13 residues. After removal of 6 bases from V and 5 bases from J, the junction contained 1 base not matched to a gene. Germline lookup yields CDR1 LNHDA and CDR2 SQIVND (reference sequence).

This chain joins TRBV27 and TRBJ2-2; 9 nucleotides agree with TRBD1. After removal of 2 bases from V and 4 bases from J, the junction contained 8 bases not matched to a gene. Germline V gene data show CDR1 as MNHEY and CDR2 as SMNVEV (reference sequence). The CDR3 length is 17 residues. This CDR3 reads CASSLDRDRAITGELFF. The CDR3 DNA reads TGTGCCAGCAGTTTAGACCGGGACAGGGCTATCACCGGGGAGCTGTTTTTT.

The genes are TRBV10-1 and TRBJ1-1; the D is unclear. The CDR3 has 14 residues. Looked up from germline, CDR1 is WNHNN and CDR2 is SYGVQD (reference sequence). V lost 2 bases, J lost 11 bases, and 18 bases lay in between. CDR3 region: CASSESNGLYGAFF. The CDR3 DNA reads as TGCGCCAGCAGTGAGAGCAATGGGTTGTACGGGGCTTTCTTT.

CDR3 sequence reads: CASSLEVFSPLHF. The CDR3 DNA follows: TGTGCCAGCAGCTTAGAGGTCTTCTCACCCCTCCACTTT. The V and J genes are TRBV7-6 and TRBJ1-6; D uncertain. The ends were cut back, 1 base at V and 10 bases at J, with 8 bases in the middle. The CDR3 sequence is 13 residues long. Germline V gene sequence: CDR1 SGHVS, CDR2 FNYEAQ.

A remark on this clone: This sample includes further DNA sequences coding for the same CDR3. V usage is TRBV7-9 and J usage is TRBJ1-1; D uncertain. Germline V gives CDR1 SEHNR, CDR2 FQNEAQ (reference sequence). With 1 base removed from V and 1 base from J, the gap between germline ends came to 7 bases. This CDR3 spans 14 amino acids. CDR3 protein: CASSLVLGNTEAFF. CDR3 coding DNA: TGTGCCAGCAGCTTAGTCCTGGGGAACACTGAAGCTTTCTTT.

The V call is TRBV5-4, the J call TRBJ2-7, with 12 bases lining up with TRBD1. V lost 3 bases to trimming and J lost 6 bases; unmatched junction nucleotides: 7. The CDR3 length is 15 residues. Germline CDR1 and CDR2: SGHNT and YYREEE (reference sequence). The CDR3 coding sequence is TGTGCCAGCAGCTATGAAGGGACAGGGGGCGCCGAGCAGTACTTC. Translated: CASSYEGTGGAEQYF.

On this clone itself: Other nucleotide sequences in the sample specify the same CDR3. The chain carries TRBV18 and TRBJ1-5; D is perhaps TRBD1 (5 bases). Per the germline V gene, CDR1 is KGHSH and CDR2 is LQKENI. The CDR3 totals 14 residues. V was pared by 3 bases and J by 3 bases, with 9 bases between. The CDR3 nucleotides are TGTGCCAGCTCACCTCCGGGGCCCAATCAGCCCCAGCATTTT. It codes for CASSPPGPNQPQHF.

CDR3: CASPREVLQFF. The CDR3, as DNA: TGTGCCAGCCCTAGGGAGGTTCTGCAGTTCTTC. V and J are TRBV27 and TRBJ2-1; weak D call: TRBD2 (6 bases). Looked up from germline, CDR1 is MNHEY and CDR2 is SMNVEV (reference sequence). The CDR3 is made up of 11 amino acids. V lost 8 bases and J 12 bases, leaving 14 bases between the germline ends.

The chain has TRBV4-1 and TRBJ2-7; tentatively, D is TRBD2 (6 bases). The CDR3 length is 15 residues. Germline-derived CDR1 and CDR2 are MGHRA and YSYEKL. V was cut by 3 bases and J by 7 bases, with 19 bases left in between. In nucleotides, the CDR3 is TGCGCCAGCAGCCACCAGGCAGGGAGCGGGTGGGAGCAGTACTTC. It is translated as CASSHQAGSGWEQYF.

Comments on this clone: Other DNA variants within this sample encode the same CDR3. CDR3 protein: CASSAGQDYEQYF. The CDR3 DNA reads TGTGCCAGCAGCGCGGGACAGGACTACGAGCAGTACTTC. The gene calls are TRBV9 and TRBJ2-7; TRBD1 matches at 8 bases. This CDR3 has 13 residues. Germline V lookup: CDR1 SGDLS, CDR2 YYNGEE. Trimming at V came to 3 bases and at J to 3 bases, leaving 2 bases not matched to a gene.

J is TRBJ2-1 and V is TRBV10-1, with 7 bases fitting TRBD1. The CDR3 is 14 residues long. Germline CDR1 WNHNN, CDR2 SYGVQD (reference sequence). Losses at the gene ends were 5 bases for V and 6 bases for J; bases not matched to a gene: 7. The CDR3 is CASSPTTGFNEQFF. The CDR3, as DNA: TGCGCCAGCAGTCCTACGACAGGGTTCAATGAGCAGTTCTTC.